The clone carrying this T cell receptor (beta chain) has only a few counts. Germline CDR1 MNHEY, CDR2 SMNVEV (reference sequence). The junction had 3 bases not matched to a gene; V was cut back by 0 bases and J by 2 bases. The CDR3 length is 16 residues. These data are taken from a study of patients and donors after allogeneic stem cell transplantation. TCRdb re-called the RT-PCR reads with MiXCR, one entry per CDR3 protein. The sample lists 15,000 to 25,000 distinct CDR3 sequences, roughly 4.5% seen once, with roughly 40% in the top ten. The receptor was isolated from a human donor who was either an allogeneic HSCT recipient or a stem cell or donor lymphocyte infusion donor (not recorded which). It is not recorded whose cells these are; they may come from a transplant donor. The chain joins TRBV27 to TRBJ2-2; 7 nucleotides agree with TRBD1. The sequencing sample was made of blood, either unsorted or a sorted T cell fraction (not recorded which). The CDR3 coding sequence is TGTGCCAGCAGTTTATCGGGACAGCTAAACACCGGGGAGCTGTTTTTT. This translates into CASSLSGQLNTGELFF.